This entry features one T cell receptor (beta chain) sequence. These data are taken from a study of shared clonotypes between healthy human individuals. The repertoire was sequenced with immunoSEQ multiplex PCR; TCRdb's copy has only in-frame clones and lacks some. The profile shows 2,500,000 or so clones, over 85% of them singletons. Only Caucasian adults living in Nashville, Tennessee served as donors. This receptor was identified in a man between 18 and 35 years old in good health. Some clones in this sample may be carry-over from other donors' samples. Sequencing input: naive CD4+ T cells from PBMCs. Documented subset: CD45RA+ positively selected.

The CDR3 coding sequence is TGTGCCAGTAGGCACGTCACAGCAGCTTGGGGCGAAAAACTGTTTTTT. Protein sequence: CASRHVTAAWGEKLFF. The rearrangement joins TRBV19 to TRBJ1-4, with a weak D call TRBD1 (5 bases). The CDR3 length is 16 residues. The germline CDR1 and CDR2 sequences are LNHDA and SQIVND (reference sequence). Deletions cut 6 bases from V and 8 bases from J, with 22 bases between. Full variable domain (remainder filled in from reference TRBV19 and TRBJ1-4): DGGITQSPKYLFRKEGQNVTLSCEQNLNHDAMYWYRQDPGQGLRLIYYSQIVNDFQKGDIAEGYSVSREKKESFPLTVTSAQKNPTAFYLCASRHVTAAWGEKLFFGSGTQLSVL.